The subject of this entry is one TCR beta chain. This entry belongs to a study of blood T cell repertoires in COVID-19. Overall study: Samples came from the United States, Italy and Spain, spanning acute and convalescent COVID-19. In each case, the material was cDNA or gDNA derived from T cells, B-cell-depleted T cells, or PBMCs.

CDR3 length equals 16 residues. Deletions cut 2 bases from V and 7 bases from J, with 15 bases between. Germline values: CDR1 MNHEY, CDR2 SMNVEV (reference sequence). In the authors' methods: Counts of nucleated cells, estimated from reference gene primer amplification, were obtained. Sequenced by immunoSEQ multiplex PCR; TCRdb stores in-frame clones only, minus some. V and J calls and clone size are given by that table; D and trimming were obtained from the DNA. The table shows 250,000 to 350,000 clones, with approximately 86% occurring only once. The receptor's source is a woman between 45 and 60 years old who had recovered from COVID-19. V gene TRBV27 combines with J gene TRBJ1-6; tentative D call: TRBD1 (5 bases). The sample consisted of peripheral blood. This CDR3 reads CASSLLLETVNSPLHF. As DNA, the CDR3 is TGTGCCAGCAGTTTACTTTTAGAGACAGTAAATTCACCCCTCCACTTT.